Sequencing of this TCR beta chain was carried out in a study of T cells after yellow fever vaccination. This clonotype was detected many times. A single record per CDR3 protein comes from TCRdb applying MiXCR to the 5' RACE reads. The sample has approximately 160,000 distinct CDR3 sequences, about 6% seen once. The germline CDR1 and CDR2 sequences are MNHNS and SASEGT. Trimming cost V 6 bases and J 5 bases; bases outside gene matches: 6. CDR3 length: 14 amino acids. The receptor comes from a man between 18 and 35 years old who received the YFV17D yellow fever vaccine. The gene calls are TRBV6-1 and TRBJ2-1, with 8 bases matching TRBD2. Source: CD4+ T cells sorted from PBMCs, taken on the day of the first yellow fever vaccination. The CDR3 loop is CASSSSGHNNEQFF. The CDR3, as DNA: TGTGCCAGCAGCTCTAGCGGGCATAACAATGAGCAGTTCTTC.